These 22 T cell receptor beta chains came from one sample sequenced in a study of shared clonotypes between healthy human individuals (dated by TCRdb to about 2020). Library creation used the immunoSEQ multiplex PCR assay. The clones in this table, taken by TCRdb from immuneACCESS, are in-frame only. Not every clone is retained; where verified, under half of the shortfall comes from an unresolved V gene, and the cause of the rest is unknown. This sample comprises over a million clones, roughly 96% of them detected only once. 0.95% to 1.5% of the sample is in the top ten clones. The material sequenced was naive CD4+ T cells sorted from blood. Sample cell subset or site, as interpreted from the label and publication: CD45RA+ positively selected. The receptors were sampled from a man aged 25-45 years in good health.

This chain joins TRBV6-4 and TRBJ2-2; 7 nucleotides line up with TRBD2. Germline V CDR1 and CDR2: MRHNA, SNTAGT. The CDR3 extends over 14 amino acids. J gave up 1 base and V 10 bases, and 6 bases lay outside the gene matches. The CDR3 is CATRTGGNTGELFF. CDR3 DNA sequence: TGTGCCACCCGGACGGGAGGGAACACCGGGGAGCTGTTTTTT.

The CDR3 DNA reads as TGTGCCTGGACACCGGGCGGGTTTTCCTACGAGCAGTACTTC. Amino acid sequence: CAWTPGGFSYEQYF. J is TRBJ2-7 and V is TRBV30; tentative D call: TRBD2 (5 bases). Germline loops: CDR1 GTSNPN, CDR2 SVGIG (reference sequence). V was clipped by 4 bases and J by 1 base, with 14 bases between them. This CDR3 has 14 residues.

The V and J genes are TRBV5-4 and TRBJ2-7, with TRBD2 matching 14 bases. After removal of 4 bases from V and 7 bases from J, the junction contained 4 bases not matched to a gene. The CDR3 has 14 amino acids. Germline V gene lookup returns CDR1 SGHNT and CDR2 YYREEE (reference sequence). The CDR3 DNA reads as TGTGCCAGCAGCCGGACTAGCGGGAGGAGAGAGCAGTACTTC. This gives the protein CASSRTSGRREQYF. Combining the CDR3 with reference TRBV5-4 and TRBJ2-7 gives the whole variable domain ETGVTQSPTHLIKTRGQQVTLRCSSQSGHNTVSWYQQALGQGPQFIFQYYREEENGRGNFPPRFSGLQFPNYSSELNVNALELDDSALYLCASSRTSGRREQYFGPGTRLTVT.

The CDR3 loop is CASTLDGRGAGELFF. In DNA, the CDR3 is TGTGCCAGCACCCTTGACGGGAGAGGAGCCGGGGAGCTGTTTTTT. The chain couples TRBV7-8 to TRBJ2-2, with D tentatively TRBD2 (6 bases). The CDR3 has 15 amino acids. The germline V and J ends were trimmed by 7 bases and 6 bases, with 18 bases remaining between them. Germline V gene data show CDR1 as SGHVS and CDR2 as FQNEAQ.

The chain couples TRBV18 to TRBJ1-2; D not resolved. Trimming left V 3 bases short and J 6 bases short, with 14 bases between. CDR3 size: 14 residues. Germline CDR1 reads KGHSH; CDR2 reads LQKENI. In nucleotides, the CDR3 is TGTGCCAGCTCACCGATTTCGGTTGGGGATGGCTACACCTTC. This encodes CASSPISVGDGYTF.

The J gene is TRBJ2-7, the V gene TRBV7-9; 7 positions agree with TRBD2. The germline gives CDR1 SEHNR, CDR2 FQNEAQ (reference sequence). Germline trimming cut 5 bases from V and 3 bases from J; bases unmatched to any gene: 7. The CDR3 totals 14 residues. The CDR3 loop is CASSRARGDYEQYF. In DNA form, the CDR3 reads TGTGCCAGCAGCCGCGCTCGGGGGGACTACGAGCAGTACTTC.

This chain connects TRBV7-8 to TRBJ2-5, with D possibly matching TRBD1 (6 bases). With 1 base removed from V and 5 bases from J, the gap between germline ends came to 17 bases. CDR1 SGHVS and CDR2 FQNEAQ come from the germline V gene. The CDR3 sequence is 16 residues long. Here the CDR3 reads CASSLGPLRRGETQYF. Written as DNA, the CDR3 is TGTGCCAGCAGCTTAGGTCCTTTAAGAAGGGGGGAGACCCAGTACTTC. Together with reference TRBV7-8 and TRBJ2-5, the CDR3 gives the full variable domain: GAGVSQSPRYKVAKRGQDVALRCDPISGHVSLFWYQQALGQGPEFLTYFQNEAQLDKSGLPSDRFFAERPEGSVSTLKIQRTQQEDSAVYLCASSLGPLRRGETQYFGPGTRLLVL.

The chain joins TRBV7-9 to TRBJ1-1; TRBD1 agrees at 8 bases. The J segment lost 7 bases and the V segment lost 5 bases, leaving 6 bases of the junction unmatched. This CDR3 comprises 13 residues. The V gene's germline CDR1 is SEHNR and CDR2 FQNEAQ (reference sequence). The CDR3 protein is CASSGRTGSEAFF. The CDR3 bases are TGTGCCAGCAGCGGGCGGACAGGGAGTGAAGCTTTCTTT.

V usage is TRBV18 and J usage is TRBJ2-1, with 14 bases lining up with TRBD2. The CDR3 contains 15 residues. Germline CDR1 is KGHSH and CDR2 is LQKENI. The junction had 7 bases not matched to a gene; V was cut back by 6 bases and J by 9 bases. The CDR3 DNA reads TGTGCCAGCTCCCGGGGACTAGCGGGAGCCCCTGAGCAGTTCTTC. This gives the protein CASSRGLAGAPEQFF.

This sequence joins TRBV5-1 and TRBJ2-1; D is undetermined. The ends were cut back, 4 bases at V and 4 bases at J, with 12 bases in the middle. The CDR3 length is 14 residues. The germline V gene encodes CDR1 SGHRS and CDR2 YFSETQ. The CDR3 region has the DNA TGCGCCAGCAGCAAGGGCGGCGGATACAATGAGCAGTTCTTC. Its translation is CASSKGGGYNEQFF.

The chain carries TRBV15 and TRBJ2-7; D is uncertain. The V end was cut by 3 bases, the J end by 0 bases, with 6 bases between. This CDR3 spans 13 amino acids. Germline V gives CDR1 LNHNV, CDR2 YYDKDF (reference sequence). CDR3 residues: CATSSTHSYEQYF. The CDR3 DNA is TGTGCCACCAGCAGCACACACTCCTACGAGCAGTACTTC.

The chain couples TRBV18 to TRBJ2-7, with 12 positions matching TRBD1. J lost 3 bases, V lost 3 bases, and 6 bases had no gene match. CDR1 and CDR2 (germline): KGHSH, LQKENI. CDR3 length: 16 amino acids. The CDR3: CASSPPGQGAVYEQYF. DNA of the CDR3: TGTGCCAGCTCACCGCCGGGACAGGGGGCCGTCTACGAGCAGTACTTC.

This clone was detected once. The CDR3 sequence: CAWSPRGDSGYTF. The CDR3, as DNA: TGTGCCTGGAGTCCACGGGGGGATAGCGGCTACACCTTC. This rearrangement joins TRBV30 to TRBJ1-2, with a possible D match to TRBD1 (5 bases). V dropped 2 bases and J dropped 8 bases, with 15 bases sitting between them. The CDR3 totals 13 residues. The germline CDR1 and CDR2 sequences are GTSNPN and SVGIG (reference sequence).

The rearrangement links TRBV10-2 to TRBJ1-1; D remains unclear. The germline V and J ends were trimmed by 7 bases and 11 bases, with 14 bases remaining between them. CDR3 length equals 11 residues. Germline CDR1 is WSHSY and CDR2 is SAAADI. The DNA of the CDR3 is TGCGCCAGCACGGGCGGGCTCTTGGCTTTCTTT. The encoded protein is CASTGGLLAFF.

The chain is built from TRBV5-6 and TRBJ1-5, with D unclear. Trimming shortened V by 1 base and J by 2 bases, and 7 bases separated the two germline ends. Germline V CDR1 and CDR2: SGHDT, YYEEEE. CDR3 size: 14 residues. The CDR3 spells CASSLIGGNQPQHF. CDR3 nucleotides: TGTGCCAGCAGCTTGATTGGGGGCAATCAGCCCCAGCATTTT.

This clone occurred a few times. Distinct nucleotide sequences in the sample also encode this CDR3. The chain employs TRBV29-1 and TRBJ2-7, with 7 bases aligning to TRBD1. The CDR3 loop spans 12 amino acids. The germline CDR1 and CDR2 sequences are SQVTM and ANQGSEA. V lost 6 bases to trimming and J lost 2 bases; unmatched junction nucleotides: 4. The DNA for the CDR3 is TGCAGCGTCCGGGACAGAGCCTACGAGCAGTACTTC. Encoded protein: CSVRDRAYEQYF.

This clone was counted a single time. V is TRBV5-1 and J is TRBJ2-3; D may match TRBD1 or TRBD2 (5 bases each). Germline-derived CDR1 and CDR2 are SGHRS and YFSETQ. Trimming cost V 0 bases and J 1 base, with 12 bases left between them. The CDR3 runs 16 residues. The DNA for the CDR3 is TGCGCCAGCAGCTTGGCCCTTGGGGGAGGCACAGATACGCAGTATTTT. Protein sequence: CASSLALGGGTDTQYF.

CDR3 nucleotide sequence: TGTGCCAGCAGCTTGCGGCACCTGACAGGGAGGTACGAGCAGTACTTC. As protein: CASSLRHLTGRYEQYF. The rearrangement joins TRBV5-6 to TRBJ2-7; weak D call: TRBD1 (7 bases). The V end was cut by 1 base, the J end by 4 bases, with 18 bases between. Germline V gives CDR1 SGHDT, CDR2 YYEEEE. This CDR3 region has 16 residues.

The chain is built from TRBV28 and TRBJ1-1, with D perhaps TRBD1 (5 bases). The CDR3 loop spans 13 amino acids. Trimming pared 6 bases from V and 1 base from J, leaving 9 bases between. Germline lookup yields CDR1 MDHEN and CDR2 SYDVKM. The CDR3 DNA sequence: TGTGCCAGCAGGAGCGGGACGAACACTGAAGCTTTCTTT. Translating it yields CASRSGTNTEAFF.

The chain joins TRBV2 to TRBJ2-5; 13 positions match TRBD2. Germline trimming cut 11 bases from V and 1 base from J; bases unmatched to any gene: 10. In germline, CDR1 is SNHLY, CDR2 FYNNEI. The length of the CDR3 is 16 residues. The CDR3 here is CARSGTSGKSQETQYF. The DNA of the CDR3 is TGTGCCCGATCCGGGACTAGCGGGAAGAGCCAAGAGACCCAGTACTTC.

This rearrangement joins TRBV7-2 to TRBJ1-1; D remains ambiguous. From germline, CDR1 is SGHTA and CDR2 FQGNSA. Between the trimmed V and J ends, which lost 5 bases and 2 bases, there was a span of 12 bases. The CDR3 loop spans 14 amino acids. Written as DNA, the CDR3 is TGTGCCAGCAGCCCACCGTGGGGTAACACTGAAGCTTTCTTT. It yields the protein CASSPPWGNTEAFF.

J is TRBJ2-5 and V is TRBV15; 7 bases align to TRBD2. The CDR3 loop spans 19 amino acids. Losses at the gene ends were 1 base for V and 0 bases for J; bases not matched to a gene: 14. Germline CDR1 LNHNV, CDR2 YYDKDF (reference sequence). The CDR3 spells CATSRASGLGEGDQETQYF. The DNA of the CDR3 is TGTGCCACCAGCAGAGCGTCAGGGTTGGGGGAGGGAGACCAAGAGACCCAGTACTTC. Full variable domain (missing parts from reference TRBV15 and TRBJ2-5): DAMVIQNPRYQVTQFGKPVTLSCSQTLNHNVMYWYQQKSSQAPKLLFHYYDKDFNNEADTPDNFQSRRPNTSFCFLDIRSPGLGDTAMYLCATSRASGLGEGDQETQYFGPGTRLLVL.